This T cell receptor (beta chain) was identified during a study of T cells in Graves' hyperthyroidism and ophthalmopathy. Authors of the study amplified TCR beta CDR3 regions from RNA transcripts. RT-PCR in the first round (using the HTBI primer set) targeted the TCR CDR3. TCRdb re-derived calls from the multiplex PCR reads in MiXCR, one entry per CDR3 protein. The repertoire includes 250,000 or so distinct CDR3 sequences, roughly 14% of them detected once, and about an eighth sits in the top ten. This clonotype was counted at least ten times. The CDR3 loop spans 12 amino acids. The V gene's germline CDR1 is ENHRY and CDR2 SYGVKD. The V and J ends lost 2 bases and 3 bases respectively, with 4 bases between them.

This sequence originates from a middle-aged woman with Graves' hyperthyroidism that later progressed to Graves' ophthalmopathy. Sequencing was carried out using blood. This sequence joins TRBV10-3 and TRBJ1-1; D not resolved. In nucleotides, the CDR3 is TGTGCCATCAGTGAGGGATACACTGAAGCTTTCTTT. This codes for CAISEGYTEAFF.